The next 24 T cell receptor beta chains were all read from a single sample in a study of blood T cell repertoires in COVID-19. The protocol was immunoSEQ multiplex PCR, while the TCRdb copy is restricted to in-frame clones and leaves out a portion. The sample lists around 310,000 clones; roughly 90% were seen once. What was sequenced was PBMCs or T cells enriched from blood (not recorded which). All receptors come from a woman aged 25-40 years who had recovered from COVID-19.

CDR3 residues: CASSLAGRNNYGYTF. CDR3 coding DNA: TGTGCCAGCAGCTTGGCGGGGAGGAACAACTATGGCTACACCTTC. J is TRBJ1-2 and V is TRBV5-5; unclear D gene. Germline lookup yields CDR1 SGHKS and CDR2 YYEKEE (reference sequence). The CDR3 totals 15 residues. V lost 0 bases and J 2 bases, leaving 11 bases between the germline ends.

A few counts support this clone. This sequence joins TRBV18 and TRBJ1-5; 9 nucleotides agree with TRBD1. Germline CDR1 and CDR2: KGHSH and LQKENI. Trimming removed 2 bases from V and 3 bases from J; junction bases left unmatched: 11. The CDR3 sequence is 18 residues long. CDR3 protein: CASSPMGQGGRYNQPQHF. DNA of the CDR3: TGTGCCAGCTCACCAATGGGACAGGGTGGAAGGTACAATCAGCCCCAGCATTTT.

The CDR3 here is CSVARGGNTEAFF. The CDR3 coding sequence is TGCAGCGTCGCCAGGGGCGGCAACACTGAAGCTTTCTTT. The rearrangement uses TRBV29-1 and TRBJ1-1; weak D call: TRBD1 (6 bases). Trimming pared 6 bases from V and 2 bases from J, leaving 13 bases between. CDR3 length equals 13 residues. Germline CDR1 is SQVTM and CDR2 is ANQGSEA.

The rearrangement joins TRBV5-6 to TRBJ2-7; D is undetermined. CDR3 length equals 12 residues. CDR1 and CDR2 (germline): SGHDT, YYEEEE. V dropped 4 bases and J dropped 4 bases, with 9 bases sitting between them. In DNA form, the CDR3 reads TGTGCCAGCAGCATCCCAGATTACGAGCAGTACTTC. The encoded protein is CASSIPDYEQYF.

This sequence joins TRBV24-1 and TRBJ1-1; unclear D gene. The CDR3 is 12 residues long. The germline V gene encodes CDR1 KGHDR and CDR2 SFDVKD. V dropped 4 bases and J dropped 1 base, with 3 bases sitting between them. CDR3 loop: CATSDSNTEAFF. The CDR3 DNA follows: TGTGCCACCAGTGACTCGAACACTGAAGCTTTCTTT.

In nucleotides, the CDR3 is TGTGCCAGCAGTGTGACTAGCGGGAGACCCCCCGGGGAGCTGTTTTTT. This gives the protein CASSVTSGRPPGELFF. The V and J genes are TRBV7-3 and TRBJ2-2; the match to TRBD2 covers 12 bases. Per the germline V gene, CDR1 is SGHTA and CDR2 is FQGTGA. After removal of 6 bases from V and 6 bases from J, the junction contained 8 bases not matched to a gene. This CDR3 region has 16 residues.

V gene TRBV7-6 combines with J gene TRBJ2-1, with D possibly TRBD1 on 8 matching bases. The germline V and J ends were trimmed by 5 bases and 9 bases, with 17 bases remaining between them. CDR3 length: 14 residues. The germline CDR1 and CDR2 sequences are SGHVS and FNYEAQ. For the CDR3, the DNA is TGTGCCAGCAGCCAAGGACAGGGAGGGTTTGAGCAGTTCTTC. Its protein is CASSQGQGGFEQFF.

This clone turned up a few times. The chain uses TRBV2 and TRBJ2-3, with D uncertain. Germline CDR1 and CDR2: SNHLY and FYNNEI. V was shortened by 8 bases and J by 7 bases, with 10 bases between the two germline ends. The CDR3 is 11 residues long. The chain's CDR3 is CASRVQNTQYF. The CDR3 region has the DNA TGTGCCAGCCGGGTACAAAATACGCAGTATTTT.

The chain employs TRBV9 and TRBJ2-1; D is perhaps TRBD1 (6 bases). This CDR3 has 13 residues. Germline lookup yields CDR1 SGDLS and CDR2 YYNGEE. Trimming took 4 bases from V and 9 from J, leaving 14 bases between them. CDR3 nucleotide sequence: TGTGCCAGCAGCACACGGACAGAATCTGAGCAGTTCTTC. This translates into CASSTRTESEQFF.

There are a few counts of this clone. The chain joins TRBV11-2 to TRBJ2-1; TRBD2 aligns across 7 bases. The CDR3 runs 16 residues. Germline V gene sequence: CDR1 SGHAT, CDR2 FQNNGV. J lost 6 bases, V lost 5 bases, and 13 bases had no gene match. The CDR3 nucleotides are TGTGCCAGCAGCCCCCTAGGCGGGAGATCATTCAATGAGCAGTTCTTC. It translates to CASSPLGGRSFNEQFF.

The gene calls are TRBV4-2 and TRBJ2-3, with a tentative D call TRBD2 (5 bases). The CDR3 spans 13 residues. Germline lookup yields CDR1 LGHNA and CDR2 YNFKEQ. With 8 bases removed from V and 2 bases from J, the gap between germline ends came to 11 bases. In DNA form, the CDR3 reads TGTGCCAGCGGGTTGACTACCACAGATACGCAGTATTTT. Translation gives CASGLTTTDTQYF.

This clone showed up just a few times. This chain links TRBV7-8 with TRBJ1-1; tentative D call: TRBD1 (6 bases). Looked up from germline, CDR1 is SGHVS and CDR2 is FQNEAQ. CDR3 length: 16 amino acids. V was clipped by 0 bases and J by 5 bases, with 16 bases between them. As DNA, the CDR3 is TGTGCCAGCAGCTTAGCTGCACGGGGGGCGCGGACTGAAGCTTTCTTT. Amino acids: CASSLAARGARTEAFF.

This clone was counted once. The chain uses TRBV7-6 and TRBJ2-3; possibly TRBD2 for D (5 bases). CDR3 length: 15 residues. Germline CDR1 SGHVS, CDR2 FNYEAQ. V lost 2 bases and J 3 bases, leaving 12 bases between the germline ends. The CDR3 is CASSLFVEETDTQYF. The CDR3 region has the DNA TGTGCCAGCAGCTTATTTGTGGAGGAGACAGATACGCAGTATTTT.

In DNA, the CDR3 is TGTGCCAGCTCACCTTTACAGGCACCTCAAGAGACCCAGTACTTC. It is translated as CASSPLQAPQETQYF. V gene TRBV18 combines with J gene TRBJ2-5; possible D gene TRBD1, 5 bases. Trimming cost V 3 bases and J 2 bases, with 13 bases left between them. CDR1 is KGHSH, CDR2 LQKENI, per germline. The CDR3 consists of 15 residues. Full variable domain (rest looked up from reference TRBV18 and TRBJ2-5): NAGVMQNPRHLVRRRGQEARLRCSPMKGHSHVYWYRQLPEEGLKFMVYLQKENIIDESGMPKERFSAEFPKEGPSILRIQQVVRGDSAAYFCASSPLQAPQETQYFGPGTRLLVL.

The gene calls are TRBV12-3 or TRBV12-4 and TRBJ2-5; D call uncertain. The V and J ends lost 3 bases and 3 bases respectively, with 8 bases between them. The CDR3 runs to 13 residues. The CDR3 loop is CASSLASEETQYF. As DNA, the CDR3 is TGTGCCAGCAGTTTGGCATCTGAAGAGACCCAGTACTTC.

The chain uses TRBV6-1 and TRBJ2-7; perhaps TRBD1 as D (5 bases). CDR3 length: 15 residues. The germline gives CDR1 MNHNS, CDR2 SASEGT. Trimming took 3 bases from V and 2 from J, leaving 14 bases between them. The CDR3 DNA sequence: TGTGCCAGCAGTGAGGCCAGGGCATTACCCTACGAGCAGTACTTC. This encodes CASSEARALPYEQYF.

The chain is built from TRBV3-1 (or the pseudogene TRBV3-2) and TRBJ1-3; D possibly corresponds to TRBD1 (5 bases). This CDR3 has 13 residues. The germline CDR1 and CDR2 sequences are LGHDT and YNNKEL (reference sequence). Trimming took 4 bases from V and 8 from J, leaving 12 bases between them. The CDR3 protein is CASSRQGVHTIYF. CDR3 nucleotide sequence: TGTGCCAGCAGCCGGCAGGGTGTACACACCATATATTTT.

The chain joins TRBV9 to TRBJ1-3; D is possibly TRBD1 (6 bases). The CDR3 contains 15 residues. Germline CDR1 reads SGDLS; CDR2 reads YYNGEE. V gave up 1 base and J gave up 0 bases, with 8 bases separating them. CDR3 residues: CASSVQGISGNTIYF. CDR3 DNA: TGTGCCAGCAGCGTACAGGGGATCTCTGGAAACACCATATATTTT.

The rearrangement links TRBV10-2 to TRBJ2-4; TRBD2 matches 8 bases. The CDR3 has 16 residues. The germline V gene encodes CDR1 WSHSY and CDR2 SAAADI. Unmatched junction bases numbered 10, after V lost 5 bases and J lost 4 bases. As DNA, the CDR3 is TGCGCCAGCAGTCAACTAGCGGCCACCACGAAAAACATTCAGTACTTC. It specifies CASSQLAATTKNIQYF.

CDR3 residues: CASSRGLTDTQYF. In DNA, the CDR3 is TGTGCCAGCAGCCGGGGGCTGACAGATACGCAGTATTTT. The chain carries TRBV4-2 and TRBJ2-3; weak D call: TRBD1 (6 bases). This CDR3 comprises 13 residues. V was clipped by 4 bases and J by 3 bases, with 8 bases between them. The V gene's germline CDR1 is LGHNA and CDR2 YNFKEQ.

CDR3 bases: TGCGCCAGCAGCCCAACGTTGCGGGAGGGCCGTTTGGAGACCCAGTACTTC. This gives the protein CASSPTLREGRLETQYF. The gene calls are TRBV4-1 and TRBJ2-5; TRBD2 matches 9 bases. Germline-derived CDR1 and CDR2 are MGHRA and YSYEKL. J was trimmed by 5 bases and V by 4 bases; bases with no gene match: 14. CDR3 size: 17 residues.

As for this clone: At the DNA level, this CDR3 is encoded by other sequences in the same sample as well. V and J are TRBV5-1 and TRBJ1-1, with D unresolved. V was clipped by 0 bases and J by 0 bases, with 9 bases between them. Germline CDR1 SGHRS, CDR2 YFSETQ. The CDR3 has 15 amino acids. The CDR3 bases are TGCGCCAGCAGCTTGGCCGAACAGCTGAACACTGAAGCTTTCTTT. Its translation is CASSLAEQLNTEAFF.

DNA for the CDR3: TGTGCCAGCAGCAATCAGGGTTGGCGAGCGGGAGGCACCGGGGAGCTGTTTTTT. This gives the protein CASSNQGWRAGGTGELFF. The rearrangement links TRBV21-1 to TRBJ2-2; the table's D gene call, TRBD2, was not cross checked with the DNA. TRBV21-1 is assigned pseudogene status. The CDR3 extends over 18 amino acids.

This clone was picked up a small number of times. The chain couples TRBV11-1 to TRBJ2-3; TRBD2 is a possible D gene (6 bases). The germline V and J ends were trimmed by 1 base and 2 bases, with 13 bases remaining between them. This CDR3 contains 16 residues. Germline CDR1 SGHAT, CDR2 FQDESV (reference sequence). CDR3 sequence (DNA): TGTGCCAGCAGCTTAGTTTTGCCTAGCGACACAGATACGCAGTATTTT. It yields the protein CASSLVLPSDTDTQYF.